Following are 6 T cell receptor beta chains from one sample sequenced in a study. TCRdb processed the 5' RACE reads anew with MiXCR; each CDR3 protein has one entry. Among around 30,000 distinct CDR3 sequences, around 22% were seen once, and the ten largest hold 4.3%. The sequenced sample was memory CD4+ T cells sorted from blood. The sample's subset: memory CD4+ T cells, CD4+CD45RO+CD25-. The origin of the receptors is a female donor with breast cancer.

This clonotype was counted a few times. The chain employs TRBV10-1 and TRBJ2-1, with 9 bases lining up with TRBD2. Germline assignment: CDR1 WNHNN and CDR2 SYGVQD (reference sequence). This CDR3 has 16 residues. J gave up 6 bases and V 0 bases, and 6 bases lay outside the gene matches. The CDR3 spells CASSESLAGWVNEQFF. In DNA form, the CDR3 reads TGCGCCAGCAGTGAGTCCCTAGCGGGATGGGTCAATGAGCAGTTCTTC.

A single count supports this clonotype. Just one base apart from a much larger clone, this may be a read error. The chain has TRBV24-1 and TRBJ2-1; D is unclear. V was trimmed by 5 bases and J by 4 bases, leaving 11 bases between them. Germline V gene lookup returns CDR1 KGHDR and CDR2 SFDVKD. The CDR3 covers 14 residues. CDR3 coding DNA: TGTGCCACCAGTGGCCGGACGGTATACAATGAGCAGTTCTTC. Its translation: CATSGRTVYNEQFF.

This clonotype was recorded at least ten times. The chain couples TRBV4-1 to TRBJ2-7; the D is unclear. The germline gives CDR1 MGHRA, CDR2 YSYEKL. V was cut by 4 bases and J by 3 bases, with 10 bases left in between. The CDR3 loop spans 13 amino acids. CDR3 in DNA: TGCGCCAGCAGCCTAGAACCCGGCTACGAGCAGTACTTC. It yields the protein CASSLEPGYEQYF.

This clonotype ranks as medium-sized. The genes are TRBV4-1 and TRBJ2-5; possible D gene TRBD2, 6 bases. The CDR3 spans 14 residues. Germline V gives CDR1 MGHRA, CDR2 YSYEKL. Trimming shortened V by 7 bases and J by 3 bases, and 15 bases separated the two germline ends. This CDR3 reads CASKDRGNEETQYF. CDR3 nucleotides: TGCGCCAGCAAAGATCGGGGGAATGAAGAGACCCAGTACTTC.

This clonotype was seen a handful of times. The gene calls are TRBV7-2 and TRBJ2-3, with a possible D match to TRBD2 (6 bases). The CDR3 runs 15 residues. In germline, CDR1 is SGHTA, CDR2 FQGNSA. V was clipped by 3 bases and J by 1 base, with 11 bases between them. CDR3 protein: CASSFGTPGTDTQYF. CDR3 nucleotide sequence: TGTGCCAGCAGCTTCGGGACTCCAGGCACAGATACGCAGTATTTT. Combining the CDR3 with reference TRBV7-2 and TRBJ2-3 gives the whole variable domain GAGVSQSPSNKVTEKGKDVELRCDPISGHTALYWYRQSLGQGLEFLIYFQGNSAPDKSGLPSDRFSAERTGGSVSTLTIQRTQQEDSAVYLCASSFGTPGTDTQYFGPGTRLTVL.

On this clonotype itself: One end of the junction is discordant with germline, which a read error may explain. The chain has TRBV4-2 and TRBJ2-3, with 8 bases that match TRBD2. This CDR3 is 14 amino acids long. Germline CDR1 and CDR2: LGHNA and YNFKEQ. The chain's CDR3 is CASCQVAGSDTQYF. The CDR3 DNA is TGTGCCAGCTGCCAGGTAGCGGGATCAGATACGCAGTATTTT.